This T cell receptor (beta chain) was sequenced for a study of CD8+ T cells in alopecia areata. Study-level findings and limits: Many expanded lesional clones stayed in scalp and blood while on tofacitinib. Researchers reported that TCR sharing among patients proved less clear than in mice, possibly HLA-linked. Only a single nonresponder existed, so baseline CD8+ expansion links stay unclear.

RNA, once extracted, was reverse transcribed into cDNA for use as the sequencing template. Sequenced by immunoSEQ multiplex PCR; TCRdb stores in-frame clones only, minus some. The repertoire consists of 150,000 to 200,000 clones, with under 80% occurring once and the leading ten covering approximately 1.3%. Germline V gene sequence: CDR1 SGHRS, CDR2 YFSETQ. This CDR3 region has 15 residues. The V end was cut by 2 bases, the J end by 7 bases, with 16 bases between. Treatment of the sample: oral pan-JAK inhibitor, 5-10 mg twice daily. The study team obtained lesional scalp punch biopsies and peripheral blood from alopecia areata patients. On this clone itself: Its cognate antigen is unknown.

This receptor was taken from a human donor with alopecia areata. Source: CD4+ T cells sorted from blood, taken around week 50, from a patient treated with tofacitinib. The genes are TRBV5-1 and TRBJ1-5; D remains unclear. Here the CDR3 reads CASSLDGMRDQPQHF. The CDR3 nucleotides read TGCGCCAGCAGCTTAGATGGAATGCGAGACCAGCCCCAGCATTTT.